This T cell receptor (beta chain) was observed in a study of cytomegalovirus exposure and HLA in healthy donors. In the case of this clone: Its antigen is currently unknown.

Study conclusions and caveats: Under in vitro conditions, a few CMV-associated chains were confirmed as specific for CMV antigens.

Assay: immunoSEQ multiplex PCR; the TCRdb copy retains only in-frame clones and omits some. The table includes approximately 100,000 clones, about nine tenths detected once. The germline gives CDR1 SGHVS, CDR2 FQNEAQ. The length of the CDR3 is 14 residues. Trimming took 5 bases from V and 5 from J; bases not matched to a gene: 6. Specimen: PBMCs. The rearrangement joins TRBV7-8 to TRBJ2-1; 7 bases fit TRBD2. The receptor's source is a woman younger than 30 in good health and CMV-seronegative. CDR3 in DNA: TGTGCCAGCAGCGTCCGGGACTACAACAATGAGCAGTTCTTC. It encodes CASSVRDYNNEQFF.